Listed below are T cell receptor beta chains from one sample, sequenced in a study of spatial heterogeneity in lung cancer. TCRdb processed the 5' RACE reads anew with MiXCR; each CDR3 protein has one entry. This table has 1,800 or so distinct CDR3 sequences, 20% to 25% appearing once. This material consisted of normal lung tissue next to the tumor, taken at surgery. These receptors were obtained from a male donor with early-stage non-small cell lung cancer. The CDR3 runs from the conserved cysteine through the conserved F or W. A D gene is named only where the DNA matches it firmly. Clone size, where shown, is once, few, many, or a class for clones that have expanded.

J: TRBJ2-5; size: medium-sized; V: TRBV7-2; D: -; CDR3: CASSLSPHYETQYF; DNA: TGTGCCAGCAGCTTAAGCCCGCACTACGAGACCCAGTACTTC
J: TRBJ2-1; size: medium-sized; V: TRBV20-1; D: -; CDR3: CSAHGTNTYNEQFF; DNA: TGCAGTGCTCACGGGACAAATACCTACAATGAGCAGTTCTTC
J: TRBJ2-5; size: medium-sized; V: TRBV9; D: -; CDR3: CASSVASAYQETQYF; DNA: TGTGCCAGCAGCGTAGCTTCGGCGTACCAAGAGACCCAGTACTTC
J: TRBJ2-3; size: -; V: TRBV9; D: -; CDR3: CASSAGLRTDTQYF; DNA: TGTGCCAGCAGCGCTGGACTACGGACAGATACGCAGTATTTT
J: TRBJ2-3; size: once; V: TRBV12-3/TRBV12-4; D: -; CDR3: CASSLTQPDTQYF; DNA: TGTGCCAGCAGTCTCACTCAACCGGATACGCAGTATTTT
J: TRBJ2-1; size: medium-sized; V: TRBV4-2; D: TRBD2; CDR3: CASSLTGTSGYNEQFF; DNA: TGTGCCAGCAGCCTTACCGGGACTAGCGGCTACAATGAGCAGTTCTTC
J: TRBJ2-5; size: medium-sized; V: TRBV7-7; D: TRBD1; CDR3: CASSQTGGEETQYF; DNA: TGTGCTAGCAGCCAGACAGGGGGCGAAGAGACCCAGTACTTC
J: TRBJ2-7; size: medium-sized; V: TRBV5-1; D: -; CDR3: CASSLAEGTTYEQYF; DNA: TGCGCCAGCAGCTTGGCCGAGGGGACCACCTACGAGCAGTACTTC
J: TRBJ2-3; size: few; V: TRBV7-7; D: -; CDR3: CASSEGGADTQYF; DNA: TGTGCCAGCAGCGAAGGGGGGGCAGATACGCAGTATTTT
J: TRBJ1-2; size: many; V: TRBV27; D: -; CDR3: CASSPIGDINYGYTF; DNA: TGTGCCAGCAGTCCCATTGGGGATATTAACTATGGCTACACCTTC
J: TRBJ2-7; size: -; V: TRBV20-1; D: TRBD1; CDR3: CSASDRGYEQYF; DNA: TGCAGTGCTTCGGACAGGGGCTACGAGCAGTACTTC
J: TRBJ1-5; size: medium-sized; V: TRBV28; D: -; CDR3: CASSSTQGSAYQPQHF; DNA: TGTGCCAGCAGTTCAACCCAGGGGTCGGCTTACCAGCCCCAGCATTTT
J: TRBJ2-2; size: large; V: TRBV11-2; D: TRBD2; CDR3: CASSTLAGGHAGELFF; DNA: TGTGCCAGCAGCACCCTAGCGGGGGGGCACGCCGGGGAGCTGTTTTTT
J: TRBJ1-6; size: -; V: TRBV11-1; D: -; CDR3: CASSLGSRFYNSPLHF; DNA: TGTGCCAGCAGCCTGGGATCTCGCTTCTATAATTCACCCCTCCACTTT
J: TRBJ2-6; size: -; V: TRBV14; D: -; CDR3: CASSQDQVTGANVLTF; DNA: TGTGCCAGCAGCCAAGATCAAGTTACTGGGGCCAACGTCCTGACTTTC
J: TRBJ2-2; size: many; V: TRBV25-1; D: -; CDR3: CASSGELFF; DNA: TGTGCCAGCAGCGGGGAGCTGTTTTTT
J: TRBJ2-5; size: many; V: TRBV7-8; D: -; CDR3: CAHGKWADPLETQYF; DNA: TGTGCCCACGGCAAATGGGCAGACCCCCTTGAGACCCAGTACTTC
J: TRBJ2-7; size: large; V: TRBV6-2/TRBV6-3; D: -; CDR3: CASSRGLSGASYEQYF; DNA: TGTGCCAGCAGCCGTGGCCTTTCAGGGGCCTCCTACGAGCAGTACTTC